This is a list of T cell receptor beta chains from one sample in a study of CD8+ T cells in alopecia areata. Libraries were prepared by immunoSEQ multiplex PCR; TCRdb keeps only in-frame clonotypes and omits some of them. The sample includes over 100,000 clones, around 56% of them seen just once. Sequencing used CD4+ T cells sorted from blood, obtained at week 4, from a patient treated with tofacitinib. These receptors came from a human donor with alopecia areata. Both conserved end residues are part of each CDR3. A D gene is named only where the DNA matches it firmly. Clone size is not always given. Where it is, it says once, few, many or a class for expanded clones.

j_call clone_size d_call v_call cdr3_nt cdr3_aa
TRBJ2-5 . . TRBV10-3 TGTGCCATCAGTGATCGGGAGACCCAGTACTTC CAISDRETQYF
TRBJ2-3 . . TRBV5-6 TGTGCCAGCAGCTTGGTCACAGATACGCAGTATTTT CASSLVTDTQYF
TRBJ2-5 . TRBD1 TRBV19 TGTGCCAGTAGTATAGCGACAGGGGTTTTAGAGACCCAGTACTTC CASSIATGVLETQYF
TRBJ2-1 . TRBD2 TRBV27 TGTGCCAGCACTGGGGGGGGCAATGAGCAGTTCTTC CASTGGGNEQFF
TRBJ2-4 . TRBD2 TRBV14 TGTGCCAGCAGCCAAGATTACGCGGGAGGGTTTCAGTACTTC CASSQDYAGGFQYF
TRBJ2-7 . TRBD2 TRBV29-1 TGCAGCGTTGAAGATAGGGCGGGAGGGCAGTCCGAGCAGTACTTC CSVEDRAGGQSEQYF
TRBJ2-1 . . TRBV30 TGTGCCTGGAGTGGCGGCAGGGGCTACAATGAGCAGTTCTTC CAWSGGRGYNEQFF
TRBJ2-3 few . TRBV29-1 TGCAGCGTTGCCGGTCTCGGGTCAGGGATTTCAGATACGCAGTATTTT CSVAGLGSGISDTQYF
TRBJ2-1 once TRBD1 TRBV7-2 TGTGCCAGCTCAAATAGGCGGACAGGGGTGTTCTTC CASSNRRTGVFF
TRBJ2-3 . TRBD2 TRBV29-1 TGCAGCGTCGGGACTAGCGGGGGGGGCACAGATACGCAGTATTTT CSVGTSGGGTDTQYF
TRBJ1-1 . TRBD1 TRBV29-1 TGCAGCGTGGACAGGGGGAACACTGAAGCTTTCTTT CSVDRGNTEAFF
TRBJ1-1 . . TRBV30 TGTGCCTGGAGTAAACAGGGTAGCACTGAAGCTTTCTTT CAWSKQGSTEAFF
TRBJ2-2 . TRBD2 TRBV7-3 TGTGCCAGCAGTCCCAGCGGGGGCGTGAACACCGGGGAGCTGTTTTTT CASSPSGGVNTGELFF
TRBJ2-2 . . TRBV30 TGTGCCTGGGTGCCGTCCTTCACCGGGGAGCTGTTTTTT CAWVPSFTGELFF
TRBJ1-2 few TRBD1 TRBV29-1 TGCAGCGTTCAGGACAGGGGGCTCTATGGCTACACCTTC CSVQDRGLYGYTF
TRBJ2-1 . . TRBV9 TGTGCCAGCAGCGCCCTTTACAATGAGCAGTTCTTC CASSALYNEQFF
TRBJ2-6 . . TRBV9 TGTGCCAGCAGCGCCCCGGGACGCTCCTCTGGGGCCAACGTCCTGACTTTC CASSAPGRSSGANVLTF
TRBJ1-5 . . TRBV19 TGTGCCAGTAGTATGGGGGGTAATCAGCCCCAGCATTTT CASSMGGNQPQHF
TRBJ1-5 few . TRBV6-1 TGTGCCAGCAGACCAGGGACTGGTTGGAATCAGCCCCAGCATTTT CASRPGTGWNQPQHF
TRBJ2-3 . TRBD2 TRBV29-1 TGCAGCGCCGGACACCAGAGCGGGGCGGTAGATACGCAGTATTTT CSAGHQSGAVDTQYF
TRBJ1-1 . . TRBV29-1 TGCAGCGTTGAAAAACAGATGAACACTGAAGCTTTCTTT CSVEKQMNTEAFF
TRBJ1-5 . TRBD1 TRBV6-5 TGTGCCAGCAGTTACGCAGGGGGGCAGCCCCAGCATTTT CASSYAGGQPQHF
TRBJ2-1 . TRBD1 TRBV29-1 TGCAGCGCTAATAACAGGGGCAATGAGCAGTTCTTC CSANNRGNEQFF
TRBJ2-3 . . TRBV7-3 TGTGCCAGCAGCCCCGCCGGAGGGGCTAGCACAGATACGCAGTATTTT CASSPAGGASTDTQYF
TRBJ2-1 . . TRBV11-2 TGTGCCAGCAGCTTAAGAGTTGAGCAGTTCTTC CASSLRVEQFF
TRBJ2-3 . TRBD2 TRBV11-2 TGTGCCAGCAGACGACTAGCGGGAGAATATACGCAGTATTTT CASRRLAGEYTQYF
TRBJ1-5 once TRBD1 TRBV19 TGTGCCAGTAGTATCTGGGGGACAGGCCGAAATCAGCCCCAGCATTTT CASSIWGTGRNQPQHF
TRBJ2-5 . . TRBV2 TGTGCCAGCAGTGAAGCTGAGACCCAGTACTTC CASSEAETQYF
TRBJ2-1 . TRBD2 TRBV4-1 TGCGCCAGCAGCCAACCACTAGCGGGGGACAATGAGCAGTTCTTC CASSQPLAGDNEQFF
TRBJ2-6 . . TRBV27 TGTGCCAGCACTCGGGGGGCCTCTGGGGCCAACGTCCTGACTTTC CASTRGASGANVLTF
TRBJ2-1 . TRBD2 TRBV4-1 TGCGCCAGCAGCCAAGTTAGCGGGAGGCGGGACAATGAGCAGTTCTTC CASSQVSGRRDNEQFF
TRBJ1-2 . . TRBV30 TGTGCCTGGAGTGACATCTATGGCTACACCTTC CAWSDIYGYTF
TRBJ2-7 few . TRBV7-8 TGTGCCAGCAGACCTCGGGCTAAACTAACCTACGAGCAGTACTTC CASRPRAKLTYEQYF
TRBJ2-7 . TRBD2 TRBV10-3 TGTGCCATCAGTGAGGCTAGCGGGGGGAAGTACGAGCAGTACTTC CAISEASGGKYEQYF
TRBJ1-1 . . TRBV5-1 TGCGCCAGCAGCTTGGGCGGCCCGGACAGCGGCACTGAAGCTTTCTTT CASSLGGPDSGTEAFF
TRBJ1-2 few . TRBV29-1 TGCAGCGTCCCGGGACATGAGGCTAACTATGGCTACACCTTC CSVPGHEANYGYTF
TRBJ2-1 . TRBD2 TRBV7-2 TGTGCCAGCAGCCCGCGCGGGGGGTTGAACCCCTACAATGAGCAGTTCTTC CASSPRGGLNPYNEQFF
TRBJ1-2 . . TRBV6-5 TGTGCCAGCAGCCTAGGAAGGAACTATGGCTACACCTTC CASSLGRNYGYTF
TRBJ2-1 few TRBD1 TRBV7-3 TGTGCCAGCAGCTTGTTCGACAGGGTGGTCTACAATGAGCAGTTCTTC CASSLFDRVVYNEQFF
TRBJ2-1 few TRBD1 TRBV25-1 TGTGCCAGCAGTGATACTTGGGACAGTTTCCCCAATGAGCAGTTCTTC CASSDTWDSFPNEQFF
TRBJ2-6 . . TRBV29-1 TGCAGCGTTGGATCTGGGGCCAACGTCCTGACTTTC CSVGSGANVLTF
TRBJ2-4 few . TRBV28 TGTGCCAGCAGTTTACGGGGGTACACCAAAAACATTCAGTACTTC CASSLRGYTKNIQYF
TRBJ1-2 . . TRBV29-1 TGCACCCTATCACGGGCCAGGGTGGGCGGCTACACCTTC CTLSRARVGGYTF
TRBJ1-5 . . TRBV29-1 TGCAGCGTTTCAGGAGGAACGGGCAATCAGCCCCAGCATTTT CSVSGGTGNQPQHF
TRBJ2-1 . TRBD2 TRBV7-7 TGTGCTAGCAGCTTAGGGCGGGAGGGCAGCGGCGAGCAGTTCTTC CASSLGREGSGEQFF
TRBJ2-1 . . TRBV6-5 TGTGCCAGCAGACTCGACCCCCGCGCCGGCAATGAGCAGTTCTTC CASRLDPRAGNEQFF
TRBJ2-1 . . TRBV4-1 TGCGCCAGCAGCCAACCAAAAAGGGGGTACAATGAGCAGTTCTTC CASSQPKRGYNEQFF
TRBJ1-2 once TRBD1 TRBV29-1 TGCAGCGTTGAAGGGACAGGGGGTTACCTCGGCTATGGCTACACCTTC CSVEGTGGYLGYGYTF
TRBJ1-2 . . TRBV5-6 TGTGCCAGCAGCGACATTGGCGGTGGAGGGGGAGGCTATGGCTACACCTTC CASSDIGGGGGGYGYTF
TRBJ1-5 . TRBD1 TRBV7-7 TGTGCCAGCAGCTGCGACAGGGCAGGGCAGCCCCAGCATTTT CASSCDRAGQPQHF